The clone carrying this T cell receptor beta chain was observed a single time. Antigen specificity is unknown. The germline CDR1 and CDR2 sequences are SEHNR and FQNEAQ (reference sequence). Losses at the gene ends were 5 bases for V and 3 bases for J; bases not matched to a gene: 1. There are 12 residues in the CDR3. This record comes from a study of chemoradiotherapy in HPV16-positive cancers. Broader study findings: HPV-specific T cells were functionally defined from only two HPV16-positive patients.

Repertoires were generated with immunoSEQ multiplex PCR, while TCRdb's copy carries only in-frame clones and drops some. The data hold about 1,400 clones, with 82% observed a single time. The chain has TRBV7-9 and TRBJ2-7, with 7 nucleotides matching TRBD2. This receptor was obtained from a human donor with HPV-associated anogenital cancer. This sample comprised tumor tissue, obtained from a patient who underwent chemoradiotherapy. CDR3 nucleotides: TGTGCCAGCAGCCCGGGGGGCTACGAGCAGTACTTC. Its translation is CASSPGGYEQYF.